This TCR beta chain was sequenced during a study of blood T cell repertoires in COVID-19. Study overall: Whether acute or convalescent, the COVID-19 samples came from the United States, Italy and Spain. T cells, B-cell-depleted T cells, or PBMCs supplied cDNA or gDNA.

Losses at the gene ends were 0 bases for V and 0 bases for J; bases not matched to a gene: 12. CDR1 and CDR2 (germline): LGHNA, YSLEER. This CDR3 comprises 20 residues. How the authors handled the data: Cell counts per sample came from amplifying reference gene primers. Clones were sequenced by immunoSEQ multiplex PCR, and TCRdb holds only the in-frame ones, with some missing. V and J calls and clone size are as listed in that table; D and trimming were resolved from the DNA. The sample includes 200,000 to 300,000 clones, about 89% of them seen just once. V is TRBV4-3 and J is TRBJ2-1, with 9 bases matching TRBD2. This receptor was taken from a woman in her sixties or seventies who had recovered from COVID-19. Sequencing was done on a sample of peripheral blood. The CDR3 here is CASSQDLTTSGLSSYNEQFF. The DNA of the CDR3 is TGCGCCAGCAGCCAAGATTTGACGACTAGCGGTCTGAGCTCCTACAATGAGCAGTTCTTC.